This entry lists 31 T cell receptor beta chains sequenced from one sample in a study of blood T cell repertoires in COVID-19. TCRdb keeps only in-frame clones here, not all; method: immunoSEQ multiplex PCR. The sample contains a few hundred thousand clones, almost 90% of which appear only once. The sequenced material came from peripheral blood. The receptors originated from a woman in her twenties or thirties with COVID-19, enrolled during active disease.

CDR3 loop: CASSQDSFPAPLHF. Written as DNA, the CDR3 is TGCGCCAGCAGCCAAGATTCCTTTCCGGCACCCCTCCACTTT. The chain couples TRBV4-1 to TRBJ1-6; D unresolved. Trimming removed 0 bases from V and 11 bases from J, with 11 bases in between. The CDR3 sequence is 14 residues long. In germline, CDR1 is MGHRA, CDR2 YSYEKL.

The V call is TRBV6-5, the J call TRBJ2-3; 11 nucleotides agree with TRBD2. CDR3 length equals 15 residues. V shed 6 bases and J 3 bases; nucleotides not matched to a gene: 5. Germline values: CDR1 MNHEY, CDR2 SVGAGI. The CDR3 DNA is TGTGCCAGCAGGCGTACTAGCGGGAGAACAGATACGCAGTATTTT. Its protein is CASRRTSGRTDTQYF.

This chain links TRBV15 with TRBJ1-1; D might be TRBD1 (5 bases). V was cut by 3 bases and J by 5 bases, with 16 bases left in between. The CDR3 covers 15 residues. Looked up from germline, CDR1 is LNHNV and CDR2 is YYDKDF (reference sequence). CDR3: CATSRRRDSKTEAFF. In DNA, the CDR3 is TGTGCCACCAGCAGGCGACGGGACTCTAAGACTGAAGCTTTCTTT. The whole variable domain, filled in from reference TRBV15 and TRBJ1-1, reads DAMVIQNPRYQVTQFGKPVTLSCSQTLNHNVMYWYQQKSSQAPKLLFHYYDKDFNNEADTPDNFQSRRPNTSFCFLDIRSPGLGDTAMYLCATSRRRDSKTEAFFGQGTRLTVV.

The gene calls are TRBV4-1 and TRBJ1-1, with D maybe TRBD1 (5 bases). The V end was cut by 3 bases, the J end by 0 bases, with 20 bases between. Per the germline V gene, CDR1 is MGHRA and CDR2 is YSYEKL. The CDR3 covers 18 residues. CDR3 coding DNA: TGCGCCAGCAGCCACCCCCGTGGGCAGGGAAAGATGAACACTGAAGCTTTCTTT. Amino acids: CASSHPRGQGKMNTEAFF.

This chain links TRBV2 with TRBJ2-1; 10 bases map to TRBD2. Germline CDR1 and CDR2: SNHLY and FYNNEI. Unmatched junction bases numbered 5, after V lost 6 bases and J lost 3 bases. The CDR3 spans 15 residues. CDR3 nucleotide sequence: TGTGCCAGCAGACTCGGACTAGCGGTCTACAATGAGCAGTTCTTC. Translating it yields CASRLGLAVYNEQFF.

The V call is TRBV19, the J call TRBJ1-1, with D tentatively TRBD1 (6 bases). Germline V lookup: CDR1 LNHDA, CDR2 SQIVND (reference sequence). V gave up 3 bases and J gave up 3 bases, with 11 bases separating them. The CDR3 loop spans 14 amino acids. As DNA, the CDR3 is TGTGCCAGTAGTATTCGGGGGGCGCACACTGAAGCTTTCTTT. Translation gives CASSIRGAHTEAFF. The variable domain in full, completed from reference TRBV19 and TRBJ1-1, reads DGGITQSPKYLFRKEGQNVTLSCEQNLNHDAMYWYRQDPGQGLRLIYYSQIVNDFQKGDIAEGYSVSREKKESFPLTVTSAQKNPTAFYLCASSIRGAHTEAFFGQGTRLTVV.

This chain links TRBV4-3 with TRBJ2-1, with 8 bases matching TRBD1. CDR1 LGHNA and CDR2 YSLEER come from the germline V gene. There are 13 residues in the CDR3. The trim removed 4 bases at V and 8 bases at J, leaving 4 bases unmatched. Here the CDR3 reads CASSPQGAYEQFF. Written as DNA, the CDR3 is TGCGCCAGCAGCCCCCAGGGGGCTTATGAGCAGTTCTTC.

The chain couples TRBV24-1 to TRBJ2-1; 8 bases are a match to TRBD2. CDR3 size: 16 residues. The J segment lost 4 bases and the V segment lost 2 bases, leaving 6 bases of the junction unmatched. Germline V gives CDR1 KGHDR, CDR2 SFDVKD. This CDR3 is CATSDSWAGGYNEQFF. The CDR3 region has the DNA TGTGCCACCAGTGATTCTTGGGCGGGAGGTTACAATGAGCAGTTCTTC.

This chain links TRBV19 with TRBJ2-2, with a tentative D call TRBD2 (6 bases). The germline gives CDR1 LNHDA, CDR2 SQIVND (reference sequence). CDR3 size: 15 residues. V was shortened by 3 bases and J by 3 bases, with 11 bases between the two germline ends. CDR3 nucleotides: TGTGCCAGTAGTATGAGGCTAGCGTACACCGGGGAGCTGTTTTTT. Translation: CASSMRLAYTGELFF.

The chain couples TRBV29-1 to TRBJ2-5, with 9 bases aligning to TRBD1. The CDR3 covers 15 residues. V trimming: 1 base; J trimming: 7 bases; junction bases outside the gene matches: 10. CDR1 is SQVTM and CDR2 is ANQGSEA in the germline V gene. CDR3 coding DNA: TGCAGCGTTGAAGTAACCGGGACAGGGTTGGGGACCCAGTACTTC. Its translation: CSVEVTGTGLGTQYF.

V gene TRBV4-3 combines with J gene TRBJ2-3, with 8 bases aligning to TRBD2. CDR1 is LGHNA, CDR2 YSLEER, per germline. CDR3 length: 16 residues. V was clipped by 1 base and J by 2 bases; unmatched bases: 5. The CDR3 region is CASSQVPGLVTDTQYF. CDR3 DNA: TGCGCCAGCAGCCAAGTACCGGGACTAGTCACAGATACGCAGTATTTT.

This chain connects TRBV9 to TRBJ2-2; 9 bases map to TRBD2. J lost 3 bases, V lost 3 bases, and 9 bases had no gene match. Germline assignment: CDR1 SGDLS and CDR2 YYNGEE. CDR3 length equals 17 residues. DNA for the CDR3: TGTGCCAGCAGCGCCTCGGAACAGCGGGGGGACACCGGGGAGCTGTTTTTT. Amino acid sequence: CASSASEQRGDTGELFF.

In its sample, this clone was seen a few times. The chain joins TRBV11-2 to TRBJ2-2; 7 positions agree with TRBD2. Germline assignment: CDR1 SGHAT and CDR2 FQNNGV. The trim removed 5 bases at V and 7 bases at J, leaving 7 bases unmatched. This CDR3 is 14 amino acids long. The CDR3 DNA follows: TGTGCCAGCAGCCGGGGAGGGTACGGCGGGGAGCTGTTTTTT. Protein sequence: CASSRGGYGGELFF.

This sequence joins TRBV11-2 and TRBJ2-7; 8 bases are shared with TRBD2. The CDR3 is made up of 17 amino acids. J gave up 6 bases and V 2 bases, and 15 bases lay outside the gene matches. Germline-derived CDR1 and CDR2 are SGHAT and FQNNGV. The chain's CDR3 is CASSLIWPSGPTREQYF. The DNA for the CDR3 is TGTGCCAGCAGCTTAATTTGGCCTAGCGGGCCGACGCGCGAGCAGTACTTC.

The rearrangement joins TRBV28 to TRBJ2-1; D perhaps matches TRBD2 (6 bases). Germline CDR1 MDHEN, CDR2 SYDVKM. The CDR3 consists of 15 residues. The ends were cut back, 2 bases at V and 6 bases at J, with 14 bases in the middle. The CDR3 sequence: CASSLPPLAANEQFF. CDR3 in DNA: TGTGCCAGCAGTTTACCCCCTTTAGCGGCCAATGAGCAGTTCTTC.

V is TRBV2 and J is TRBJ1-3, with D uncertain. Germline V gene sequence: CDR1 SNHLY, CDR2 FYNNEI. This CDR3 spans 15 amino acids. Trimming took 5 bases from V and 2 from J, leaving 13 bases between them. Here the CDR3 DNA reads TGTGCCAGCAGTACTACGATCGCCCCTGGAAACACCATATATTTT. As protein: CASSTTIAPGNTIYF.

The chain is built from TRBV7-6 and TRBJ2-5; TRBD1 agrees at 7 bases. This CDR3 region has 12 residues. The J segment lost 5 bases and the V segment lost 4 bases, leaving 1 base of the junction unmatched. Germline V gives CDR1 SGHVS, CDR2 FNYEAQ. CDR3 region: CASSSRGETQYF. The CDR3 region has the DNA TGTGCCAGCAGCTCCAGGGGGGAGACCCAGTACTTC.

The chain employs TRBV6-5 and TRBJ1-1; TRBD1 might be the D (6 bases). Trimming removed 5 bases from V and 0 bases from J, with 13 bases in between. This CDR3 contains 15 residues. CDR1 and CDR2 (germline): MNHEY, SVGAGI. Here the CDR3 DNA reads TGTGCCAGCAGTCAACCCGGGACACTGAACACTGAAGCTTTCTTT. The encoded protein is CASSQPGTLNTEAFF.

This sequence joins TRBV6-4 and TRBJ1-1; 7 bases are shared with TRBD1. V lost 5 bases, J lost 5 bases, and 5 bases stayed unmatched. The germline V gene encodes CDR1 MRHNA and CDR2 SNTAGT. The CDR3 contains 13 residues. CDR3 bases: TGTGCCAGCAGTACAGGGGAGGAAACTGAAGCTTTCTTT. It yields the protein CASSTGEETEAFF.

V usage is TRBV5-1 and J usage is TRBJ2-5, with 7 bases that match TRBD2. With 0 bases clipped from V and 6 bases from J, the junction kept 5 bases outside the gene matches. The CDR3 length is 14 residues. The germline gives CDR1 SGHRS, CDR2 YFSETQ. CDR3 in amino acids: CASSLELARQTQYF. Written as DNA, the CDR3 is TGCGCCAGCAGCTTGGAACTAGCGAGACAGACCCAGTACTTC.

The sample holds one count of this clone. The rearrangement uses TRBV2 and TRBJ2-7, with TRBD2 matching 13 bases. The junction had 6 bases not matched to a gene; V was cut back by 6 bases and J by 1 base. CDR1 and CDR2 from the germline V gene are SNHLY and FYNNEI. The CDR3 consists of 16 residues. The CDR3 DNA is TGTGCCAGCAGGAGAGGACTAGCGGGAGCGTCCTACGAGCAGTACTTC. It encodes CASRRGLAGASYEQYF.

The chain carries TRBV28 and TRBJ1-1; possible D gene TRBD1, 6 bases. V lost 6 bases to trimming and J lost 1 base, with 15 bases between them. Germline V gene sequence: CDR1 MDHEN, CDR2 SYDVKM. The CDR3 is 15 amino acids. The CDR3 protein is CASSAPGAPNTEAFF. In nucleotides, the CDR3 is TGTGCCAGCAGCGCCCCAGGGGCCCCGAACACTGAAGCTTTCTTT.

The J gene is TRBJ2-3, the V gene TRBV10-3; D is ambiguous. Germline CDR1 ENHRY, CDR2 SYGVKD. The CDR3 consists of 11 residues. V lost 5 bases and J 3 bases, leaving 3 bases between the germline ends. CDR3 coding DNA: TGTGCCATCAGTACAACAGATACGCAGTATTTT. It encodes CAISTTDTQYF.

The genes are TRBV9 and TRBJ2-3; 10 bases are shared with TRBD2. J lost 9 bases, V lost 4 bases, and 14 bases had no gene match. CDR1 and CDR2 from the germline V gene are SGDLS and YYNGEE. The CDR3 is made up of 16 amino acids. The CDR3, as DNA: TGTGCCAGCAGCTTAGGCCCTAGCGGGAGACTGGTGACGCAGTATTTT. Translation gives CASSLGPSGRLVTQYF.

The chain combines TRBV7-2 with TRBJ2-7; no definite D call. Germline CDR1 reads SGHTA; CDR2 reads FQGNSA. This CDR3 contains 13 residues. The germline V and J ends were trimmed by 4 bases and 2 bases, with 9 bases remaining between them. DNA for the CDR3: TGTGCCAGCAGCTACTCCCCTCCCTACGAGCAGTACTTC. It translates to CASSYSPPYEQYF.

The J gene is TRBJ2-7, the V gene TRBV30; 7 nucleotides agree with TRBD2. Germline CDR1 is GTSNPN and CDR2 is SVGIG (reference sequence). V shed 1 base, J shed 6 bases, and the junction held 6 bases outside the gene matches. CDR3 length equals 13 residues. The CDR3 loop reads CAWSDIREGEQYF. CDR3 in DNA: TGTGCCTGGAGTGATATTAGGGAGGGCGAGCAGTACTTC.

This clone was seen once. The rearrangement links TRBV2 to TRBJ2-6, with 11 bases fitting TRBD2. Germline V gene lookup returns CDR1 SNHLY and CDR2 FYNNEI. The CDR3 has 16 residues. Losses at the gene ends were 6 bases for V and 2 bases for J; bases not matched to a gene: 3. The CDR3 loop is CASRLTSGAGANVLTF. The DNA for the CDR3 is TGTGCCAGCAGGCTGACTAGCGGGGCTGGGGCCAACGTCCTGACTTTC.

The rearrangement joins TRBV7-3 to TRBJ1-2; 8 bases agree with TRBD1. V lost 4 bases, J lost 8 bases, and 15 bases stayed unmatched. The CDR3 is made up of 16 amino acids. Germline CDR1 is SGHTA and CDR2 is FQGTGA. The CDR3 DNA reads TGTGCCAGCAGCTCCCCCCTGAGACAGGGGAAGATGGGCTACACCTTC. This codes for CASSSPLRQGKMGYTF.

The genes are TRBV24-1 and TRBJ2-5, with 13 nucleotides matching TRBD2. This CDR3 region has 15 residues. CDR1 and CDR2 from the germline V gene are KGHDR and SFDVKD. With 3 bases clipped from V and 9 bases from J, the junction kept 6 bases outside the gene matches. CDR3 sequence: CATSDRTSGRKAQYF. DNA for the CDR3: TGTGCCACCAGTGATAGGACTAGCGGGAGAAAGGCCCAGTACTTC.

V gene TRBV5-1 combines with J gene TRBJ2-7; 11 bases fit TRBD2. The CDR3 is made up of 14 amino acids. Germline V gives CDR1 SGHRS, CDR2 YFSETQ. With 4 bases clipped from V and 4 bases from J, the junction kept 4 bases outside the gene matches. The CDR3 here is CASSKTSGEYEQYF. CDR3 coding DNA: TGCGCCAGCAGCAAGACTAGCGGGGAATACGAGCAGTACTTC.

The gene calls are TRBV13 and TRBJ1-1; weak D call: TRBD1 (5 bases). V dropped 5 bases and J dropped 0 bases, with 22 bases sitting between them. The CDR3 spans 18 residues. The germline V gene has CDR1 PRHDT and CDR2 FYEKMQ (reference sequence). The CDR3 sequence: CASSRLPGRGGVNTEAFF. CDR3 DNA: TGTGCCAGCAGCAGGTTACCGGGACGGGGAGGGGTGAACACTGAAGCTTTCTTT.